This is a list of T cell receptor beta chains from one sample in a study of blood T cell repertoires in COVID-19. Some clones are missing from TCRdb's copy, which holds only in-frame ones; the method was immunoSEQ multiplex PCR. Here the sample spans 40,000 to 55,000 clones, nearly 80% being singletons. The source material was peripheral blood. The source of these receptors is a man aged 65-85 years with acute or convalescent COVID-19. The CDR3 runs from the conserved cysteine through the conserved F or W. The D gene is left open where the match is weak. Clone sizes are given selectively: once, few, many, or a class where the clone is expanded.

v_gene	d_gene	j_gene	abundance	CDR3aa	CDR3nt
TRBV12-3/TRBV12-4	NA	TRBJ1-2	NA	CASSFTGGYGYTF	TGTGCCAGCAGTTTCACAGGTGGCTATGGCTACACCTTC
TRBV7-2	NA	TRBJ2-1	NA	CASSFSGAGGNEQFF	TGTGCCAGCAGCTTCTCCGGGGCCGGGGGCAATGAGCAGTTCTTC
TRBV13	NA	TRBJ1-1	NA	CASTLPRTRGTEAFF	TGTGCCAGCACCCTTCCTCGAACCAGGGGCACTGAAGCTTTCTTT
TRBV11-2	NA	TRBJ1-2	NA	CASSLGRTPNYGYTF	TGTGCCAGCAGCTTAGGGCGGACACCTAACTATGGCTACACCTTC
TRBV6-1	TRBD2	TRBJ2-1	NA	CASSEGLRAINEQFF	TGTGCCAGCAGTGAGGGACTACGGGCCATTAATGAGCAGTTCTTC
TRBV28	NA	TRBJ1-2	once	CASSAYRTSNYGYTF	TGTGCCAGCAGTGCCTACAGGACGTCGAACTATGGCTACACCTTC
TRBV5-4	TRBD2	TRBJ2-7	NA	CASSLDGGAHEQYF	TGTGCCAGCAGCTTGGACGGGGGGGCCCACGAGCAGTACTTC
TRBV14	TRBD1	TRBJ1-6	NA	CASSLRTGGVGPLHF	TGTGCCAGCAGCCTCCGGACAGGGGGCGTGGGGCCCCTCCACTTT
TRBV30	TRBD1	TRBJ1-1	NA	CAWSRDRVSTEAFF	TGTGCCTGGTCCCGGGACAGGGTTAGCACTGAAGCTTTCTTT
TRBV10-3	NA	TRBJ1-4	few	CAISLRGRETTNEKLFF	TGTGCCATCAGCCTGAGGGGGAGGGAAACAACTAATGAAAAACTGTTTTTT
TRBV7-9	TRBD1	TRBJ1-2	NA	CASSPTGKALLSGYTF	TGTGCCAGCAGCCCGACAGGGAAGGCCCTGCTGAGTGGCTACACCTTC
TRBV30	NA	TRBJ2-7	NA	CAWSVQDFIYEQYF	TGTGCCTGGAGTGTTCAGGACTTCATCTACGAGCAGTACTTC
TRBV7-2	NA	TRBJ1-1	NA	CASSTRRNTEAFF	TGTGCCAGCAGCACCCGCAGGAACACTGAAGCTTTCTTT
TRBV4-3	NA	TRBJ2-7	NA	CASSQDSRGTYEQYF	TGCGCCAGCAGCCAAGATTCCAGGGGTACGTACGAGCAGTACTTC
TRBV18	TRBD1	TRBJ1-2	NA	CASSLSTGTANYGYTF	TGTGCCAGCTCATTATCTACCGGGACAGCTAACTATGGCTACACCTTC
TRBV19	NA	TRBJ2-3	NA	CASSLRDTQYF	TGTGCCAGTAGCCTAAGAGATACGCAGTATTTT
TRBV4-2	NA	TRBJ1-6	NA	CASSRAGQNNSPLHF	TGTGCCAGCAGCCGGGCCGGACAGAACAATTCACCCCTCCACTTT
TRBV12-3/TRBV12-4	NA	TRBJ2-1	NA	CASSPDTYNEQFF	TGTGCCAGCAGCCCGGACACCTACAATGAGCAGTTCTTC
TRBV6-1	NA	TRBJ1-6	NA	CASSEGAWGDSPLHF	TGTGCCAGCAGTGAAGGGGCCTGGGGGGACTCACCCCTCCACTTT
TRBV18	NA	TRBJ2-2	NA	CASSPPFAGGRTGELFF	TGTGCCAGCTCACCACCCTTCGCAGGGGGGCGCACCGGGGAGCTGTTTTTT
TRBV6-5	NA	TRBJ1-2	NA	CASSYFGVGDGYTF	TGTGCCAGCAGTTATTTTGGGGTCGGGGATGGCTACACCTTC
TRBV7-2	NA	TRBJ2-3	NA	CASSLSRGDTQYF	TGTGCCAGCAGCTTATCCAGGGGAGATACGCAGTATTTT
TRBV14	NA	TRBJ1-6	NA	CASSQKWGVGNSPLHF	TGTGCCAGCAGCCAAAAGTGGGGGGTAGGGAATTCACCCCTCCACTTT
TRBV5-5	NA	TRBJ1-2	few	CASSLSEGRRGYTF	TGTGCCAGCAGCTTGTCGGAGGGGCGCCGTGGCTACACCTTC
TRBV19	NA	TRBJ1-5	NA	CASSLRDTYSNQPQHF	TGTGCCAGTAGTCTCCGGGACACCTATAGCAATCAGCCCCAGCATTTT